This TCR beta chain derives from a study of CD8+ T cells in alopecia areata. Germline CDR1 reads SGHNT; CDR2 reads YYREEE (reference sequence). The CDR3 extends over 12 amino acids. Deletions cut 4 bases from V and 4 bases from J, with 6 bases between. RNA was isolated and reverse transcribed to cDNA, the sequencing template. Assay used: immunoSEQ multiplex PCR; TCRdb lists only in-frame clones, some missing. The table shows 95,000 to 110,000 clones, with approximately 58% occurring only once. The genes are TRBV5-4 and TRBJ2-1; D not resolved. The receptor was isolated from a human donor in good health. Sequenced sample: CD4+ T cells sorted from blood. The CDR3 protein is CASSLKYNEQFF. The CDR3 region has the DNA TGTGCCAGCAGCCTGAAGTACAATGAGCAGTTCTTC.